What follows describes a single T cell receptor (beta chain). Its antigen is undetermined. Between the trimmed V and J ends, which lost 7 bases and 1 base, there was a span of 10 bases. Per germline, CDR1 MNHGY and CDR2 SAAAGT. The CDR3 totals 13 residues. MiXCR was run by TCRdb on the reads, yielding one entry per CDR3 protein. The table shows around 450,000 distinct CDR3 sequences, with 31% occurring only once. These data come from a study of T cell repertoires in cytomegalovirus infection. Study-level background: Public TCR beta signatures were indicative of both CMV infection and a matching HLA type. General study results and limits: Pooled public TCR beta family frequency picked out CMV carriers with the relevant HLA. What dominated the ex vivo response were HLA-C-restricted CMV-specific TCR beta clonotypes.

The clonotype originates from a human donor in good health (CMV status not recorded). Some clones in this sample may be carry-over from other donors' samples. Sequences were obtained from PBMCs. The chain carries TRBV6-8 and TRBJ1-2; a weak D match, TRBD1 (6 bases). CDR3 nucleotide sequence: TGTGCCAGCACCGGACAGAGTAACTATGGCTACACCTTC. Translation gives CASTGQSNYGYTF.